One sample yielded the 8 T cell receptor beta chains listed below, sequenced in a study of blood T cell repertoires in COVID-19. Profiling relied on immunoSEQ multiplex PCR, and the TCRdb table lists in-frame clones only, not all of them. Found here are some 200,000 clones, around 81% of them singletons; the top ten hold approximately 12%. Source material: peripheral blood. All receptors derive from an elderly woman with COVID-19, enrolled during active disease.

The chain combines TRBV5-1 with TRBJ1-5, with TRBD1 identical over 11 bases. Germline V gene lookup returns CDR1 SGHRS and CDR2 YFSETQ. J gave up 16 bases and V 4 bases, and 19 bases lay outside the gene matches. The length of the CDR3 is 16 residues. CDR3 sequence: CASSPEGDLRTGGLHF. DNA of the CDR3: TGCGCCAGCAGCCCTGAGGGAGACCTAAGGACAGGGGGCTTACATTTT. Full variable domain (rest looked up from reference TRBV5-1 and TRBJ1-5): KAGVTQTPRYLIKTRGQQVTLSCSPISGHRSVSWYQQTPGQGLQFLFEYFSETQRNKGNFPGRFSGRQFSNSRSEMNVSTLELGDSALYLCASSPEGDLRTGGLHFGDGTRLSIL.

The sample holds a few counts of this clone. The chain links TRBV19 to TRBJ2-7; a weak D match, TRBD1 (7 bases). The ends were cut back, 7 bases at V and 2 bases at J, with 21 bases in the middle. Germline V lookup: CDR1 LNHDA, CDR2 SQIVND (reference sequence). The CDR3 length is 16 residues. As DNA, the CDR3 is TGTGCCAGTAAGGAGGGGGCCGGGACAACCGCCTACGAGCAGTACTTC. Residues: CASKEGAGTTAYEQYF.

In this sample, this clone turned up a few times. The chain links TRBV3-1 (or the pseudogene TRBV3-2) to TRBJ1-2, with a tentative D call TRBD1 (5 bases). Trimming cost V 1 base and J 0 bases, with 9 bases left between them. The CDR3 spans 15 residues. Germline V gives CDR1 LGHDT, CDR2 YNNKEL (reference sequence). CDR3 DNA: TGTGCCAGCAGCCAAGGCAGGGTACCTAACTATGGCTACACCTTC. It specifies CASSQGRVPNYGYTF.

The chain carries TRBV10-3 and TRBJ2-1, with 7 bases that match TRBD2. V gave up 8 bases and J gave up 6 bases; unmatched junction bases: 7. The germline V gene has CDR1 ENHRY and CDR2 SYGVKD. CDR3 length: 13 amino acids. The CDR3 coding sequence is TGTGCCATCGGGAGGCGGGAGAGCAATGAGCAGTTCTTC. As protein: CAIGRRESNEQFF.

The chain joins TRBV3-1 (or the pseudogene TRBV3-2) to TRBJ2-7; maybe TRBD1 (5 bases). The CDR3 spans 13 residues. Per the germline V gene, CDR1 is LGHDT and CDR2 is YNNKEL (reference sequence). Trimming cost V 3 bases and J 6 bases, with 12 bases left between them. The CDR3 loop is CASSQRQHSEQYF. The CDR3 DNA sequence: TGTGCCAGCAGCCAGCGACAGCATAGCGAGCAGTACTTC.

CDR3 protein: CASRGRATEAFF. CDR3 DNA sequence: TGTGCCAGCAGGGGCAGGGCAACTGAAGCTTTCTTT. This chain connects TRBV6-6 to TRBJ1-1; D perhaps matches TRBD1 (5 bases). The CDR3 is made up of 12 amino acids. Trimming removed 6 bases at V and 5 bases at J, with 10 bases between. Germline V CDR1 and CDR2: MNHNY, SVGAGI (reference sequence).

This chain uses TRBV30 with TRBJ1-6; 8 bases line up with TRBD1. The germline V gene encodes CDR1 GTSNPN and CDR2 SVGIG (reference sequence). The V and J ends lost 5 bases and 5 bases, in that order; junction bases with no gene match: 2. The CDR3 runs 13 residues. In nucleotides, the CDR3 is TGTGCCTGGGGACAGGGCAATAATTCACCCCTCCACTTT. Amino acid sequence: CAWGQGNNSPLHF.

The rearrangement links TRBV28 to TRBJ1-3; D unclear. Germline-derived CDR1 and CDR2 are MDHEN and SYDVKM. This CDR3 contains 15 residues. Trimming cost V 0 bases and J 0 bases, with 6 bases left between them. The CDR3 nucleotides are TGTGCCAGCAGTTTATGGGGGAGCTCTGGAAACACCATATATTTT. Translation: CASSLWGSSGNTIYF.